The sequence of this T cell receptor (beta chain) was determined in a study of blood T cell repertoires in COVID-19. Looking at the study overall: Both acute and convalescent COVID-19 samples were obtained from the United States, Italy and Spain. The cDNA or gDNA used as material had been derived from T cells, B-cell-depleted T cells, or PBMCs.

In the study's own analysis: Estimation of nucleated cell counts relied on the amplification of reference gene primers. Libraries were prepared by immunoSEQ multiplex PCR; TCRdb keeps only in-frame clonotypes and omits some of them. V and J calls and clone size follow that table, whereas D and trimming were derived from the DNA. The repertoire has more than 85,000 clones, about nine tenths of them found once; the top ten carry about 1%. Source material: peripheral blood. The sequence derives from a man aged 55-75 years with acute or convalescent COVID-19.

DNA for the CDR3: TGTGCCAGAAGCTTGGTCGGGTTGTCTGGAAACACCATATATTTT. As protein: CARSLVGLSGNTIYF. The chain carries TRBV5-3 and TRBJ1-3; D is unresolved. TRBV5-3 is identified as an open reading frame with a role that is uncertain. The CDR3 length is 15 residues. The V end lost 0 bases, the J end lost 1 base, and 8 bases lay between the germline ends.